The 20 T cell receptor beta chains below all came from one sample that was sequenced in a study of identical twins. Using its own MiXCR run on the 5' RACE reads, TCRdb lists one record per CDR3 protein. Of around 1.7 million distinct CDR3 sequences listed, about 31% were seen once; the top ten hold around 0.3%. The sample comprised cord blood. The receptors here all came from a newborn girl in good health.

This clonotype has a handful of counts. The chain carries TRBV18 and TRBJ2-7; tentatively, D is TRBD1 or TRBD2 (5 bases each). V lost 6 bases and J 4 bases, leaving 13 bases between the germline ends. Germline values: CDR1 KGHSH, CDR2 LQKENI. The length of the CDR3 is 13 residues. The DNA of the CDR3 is TGTGCCAGCTCGGGACCAAACCCATACGAGCAGTACTTC. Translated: CASSGPNPYEQYF. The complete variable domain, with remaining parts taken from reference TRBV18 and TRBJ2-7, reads NAGVMQNPRHLVRRRGQEARLRCSPMKGHSHVYWYRQLPEEGLKFMVYLQKENIIDESGMPKERFSAEFPKEGPSILRIQQVVRGDSAAYFCASSGPNPYEQYFGPGTRLTVT.

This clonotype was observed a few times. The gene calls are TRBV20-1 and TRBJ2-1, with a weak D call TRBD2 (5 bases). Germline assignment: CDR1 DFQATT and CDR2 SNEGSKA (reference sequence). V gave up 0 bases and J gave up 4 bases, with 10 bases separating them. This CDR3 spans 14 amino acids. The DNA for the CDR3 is TGCAGTGCTAGAGATCTAGCTATTTACAATGAGCAGTTCTTC. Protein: CSARDLAIYNEQFF.

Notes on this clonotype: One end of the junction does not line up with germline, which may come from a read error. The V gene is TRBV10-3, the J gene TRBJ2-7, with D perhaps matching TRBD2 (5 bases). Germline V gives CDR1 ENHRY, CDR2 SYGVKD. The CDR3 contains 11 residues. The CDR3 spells CATEGSYGQYF. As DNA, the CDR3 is TGTGCCACCGAGGGCTCCTACGGGCAGTACTTC.

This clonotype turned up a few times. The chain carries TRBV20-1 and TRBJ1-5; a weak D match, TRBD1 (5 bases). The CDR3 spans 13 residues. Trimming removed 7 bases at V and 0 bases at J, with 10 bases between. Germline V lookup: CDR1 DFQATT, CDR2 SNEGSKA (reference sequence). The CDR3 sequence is CSGSGTSNQPQHF. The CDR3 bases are TGCAGTGGTTCTGGGACTAGCAATCAGCCCCAGCATTTT.

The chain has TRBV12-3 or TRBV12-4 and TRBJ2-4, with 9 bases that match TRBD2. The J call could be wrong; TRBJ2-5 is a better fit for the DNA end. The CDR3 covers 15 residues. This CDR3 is CASSLSAGGAETQYF. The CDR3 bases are TGTGCCAGCAGTTTATCGGCGGGAGGGGCAGAGACCCAGTACTTC.

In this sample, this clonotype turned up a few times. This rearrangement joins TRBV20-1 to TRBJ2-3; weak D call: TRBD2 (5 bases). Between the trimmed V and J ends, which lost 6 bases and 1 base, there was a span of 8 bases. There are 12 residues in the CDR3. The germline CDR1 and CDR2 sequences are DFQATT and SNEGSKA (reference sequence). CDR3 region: CSAPAGTDTQYF. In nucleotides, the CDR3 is TGCAGTGCCCCAGCGGGCACAGATACGCAGTATTTT.

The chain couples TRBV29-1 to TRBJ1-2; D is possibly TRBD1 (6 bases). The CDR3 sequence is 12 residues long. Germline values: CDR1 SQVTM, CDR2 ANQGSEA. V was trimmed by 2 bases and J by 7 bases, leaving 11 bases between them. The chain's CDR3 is CSVERGAGGYTF. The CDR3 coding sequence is TGCAGCGTTGAAAGGGGGGCGGGTGGCTACACCTTC.

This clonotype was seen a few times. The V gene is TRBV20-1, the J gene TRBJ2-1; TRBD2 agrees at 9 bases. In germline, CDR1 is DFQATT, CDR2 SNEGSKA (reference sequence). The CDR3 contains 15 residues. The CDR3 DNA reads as TGCCGGCCGGCAAGCGGGAGGATCGGCGACAATGAGCAGTTCTTC. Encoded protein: CRPASGRIGDNEQFF.

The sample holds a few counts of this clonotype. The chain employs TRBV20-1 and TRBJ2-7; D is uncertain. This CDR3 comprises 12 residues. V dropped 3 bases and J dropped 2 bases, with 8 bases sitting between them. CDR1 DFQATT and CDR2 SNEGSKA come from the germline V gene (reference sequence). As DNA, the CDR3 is TGCAGTGCTAGTGAGAGGACCTACGAGCAGTACTTC. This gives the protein CSASERTYEQYF.

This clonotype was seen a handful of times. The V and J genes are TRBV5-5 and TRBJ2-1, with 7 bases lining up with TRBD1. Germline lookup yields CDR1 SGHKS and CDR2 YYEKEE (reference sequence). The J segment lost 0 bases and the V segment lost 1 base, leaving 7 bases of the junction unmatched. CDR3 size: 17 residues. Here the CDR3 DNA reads TGTGCCAGCAGCTTGTGGTTGGGACAGTCCTCCTACAATGAGCAGTTCTTC. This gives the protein CASSLWLGQSSYNEQFF.

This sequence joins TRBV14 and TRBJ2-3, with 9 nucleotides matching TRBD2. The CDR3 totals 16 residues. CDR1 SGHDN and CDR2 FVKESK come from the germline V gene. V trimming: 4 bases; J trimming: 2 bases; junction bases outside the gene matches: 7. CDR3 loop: CASSRNSGLATDTQYF. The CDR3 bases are TGTGCCAGCAGCCGAAATTCGGGACTAGCCACAGATACGCAGTATTTT. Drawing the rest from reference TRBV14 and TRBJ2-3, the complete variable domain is EAGVTQFPSHSVIEKGQTVTLRCDPISGHDNLYWYRRVMGKEIKFLLHFVKESKQDESGMPNNRFLAERTGGTYSTLKVQPAELEDSGVYFCASSRNSGLATDTQYFGPGTRLTVL.

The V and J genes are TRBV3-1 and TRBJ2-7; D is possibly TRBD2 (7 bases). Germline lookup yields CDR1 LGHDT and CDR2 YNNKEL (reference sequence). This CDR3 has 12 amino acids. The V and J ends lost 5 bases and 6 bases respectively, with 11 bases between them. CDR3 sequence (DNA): TGTGCCAGCAGCAAAAGGGGGGGCGAGCAGTACTTC. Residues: CASSKRGGEQYF.

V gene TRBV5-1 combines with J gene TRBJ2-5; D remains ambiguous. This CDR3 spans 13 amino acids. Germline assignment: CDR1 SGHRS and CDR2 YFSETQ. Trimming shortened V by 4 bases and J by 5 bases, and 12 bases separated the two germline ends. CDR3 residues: CASSPASTETQYF. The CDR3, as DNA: TGCGCCAGCAGCCCTGCTAGTACGGAGACCCAGTACTTC.

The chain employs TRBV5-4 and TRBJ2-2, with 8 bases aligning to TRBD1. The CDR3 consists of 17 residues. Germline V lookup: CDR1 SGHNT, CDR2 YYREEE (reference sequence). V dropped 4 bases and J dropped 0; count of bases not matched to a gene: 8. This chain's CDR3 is CASSLYGQGPNTGELFF. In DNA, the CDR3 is TGTGCCAGCAGCCTTTACGGACAGGGCCCGAACACCGGGGAGCTGTTTTTT.

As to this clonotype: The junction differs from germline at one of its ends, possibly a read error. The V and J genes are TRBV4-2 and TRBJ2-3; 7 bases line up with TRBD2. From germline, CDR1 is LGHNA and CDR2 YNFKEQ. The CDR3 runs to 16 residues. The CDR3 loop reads CASSQDAAGAKDTRYF. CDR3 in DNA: TGTGCCAGCAGCCAAGATGCGGCGGGAGCGAAAGATACGCGGTATTTT.

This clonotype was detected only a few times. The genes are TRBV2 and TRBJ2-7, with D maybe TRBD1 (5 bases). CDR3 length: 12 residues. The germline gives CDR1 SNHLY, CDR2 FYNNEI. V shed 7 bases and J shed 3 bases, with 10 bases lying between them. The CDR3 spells CASKGNNYEQYF. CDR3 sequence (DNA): TGTGCCAGCAAGGGGAATAACTACGAGCAGTACTTC.

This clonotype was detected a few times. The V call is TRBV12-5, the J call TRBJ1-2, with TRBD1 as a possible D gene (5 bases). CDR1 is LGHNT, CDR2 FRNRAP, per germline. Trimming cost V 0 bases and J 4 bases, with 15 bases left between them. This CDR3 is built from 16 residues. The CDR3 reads CASGLVRDRAIYGYTF. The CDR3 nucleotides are TGTGCTAGTGGTTTGGTACGGGACCGGGCCATCTATGGCTACACCTTC.

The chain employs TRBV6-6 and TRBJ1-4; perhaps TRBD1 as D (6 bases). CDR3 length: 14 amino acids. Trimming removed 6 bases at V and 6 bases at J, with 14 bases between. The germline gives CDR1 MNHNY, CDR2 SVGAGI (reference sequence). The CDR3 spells CASRRGDLYEKLFF. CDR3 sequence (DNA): TGTGCCAGCAGAAGGGGGGACCTTTATGAAAAACTGTTTTTT.

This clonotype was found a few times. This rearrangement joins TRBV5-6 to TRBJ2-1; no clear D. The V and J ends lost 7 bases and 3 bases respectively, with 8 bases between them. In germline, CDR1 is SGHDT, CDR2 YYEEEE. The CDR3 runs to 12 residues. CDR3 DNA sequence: TGTGCCAGCGCCTGGGACTACAATGAGCAGTTCTTC. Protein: CASAWDYNEQFF.

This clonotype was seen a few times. Written as DNA, the CDR3 is TGCAGTGCTACCCTCGCCGGGACAGTTTACAATGAGCAGTTCTTC. It translates to CSATLAGTVYNEQFF. J is TRBJ2-1 and V is TRBV20-1; 7 positions match TRBD1. With 4 bases clipped from V and 4 bases from J, the junction kept 10 bases outside the gene matches. The CDR3 is 15 amino acids. CDR1 and CDR2 from the germline V gene are DFQATT and SNEGSKA (reference sequence).